Listed below are T cell receptor beta chains from one sample, sequenced in a study of blood T cells in healthy people across ages. TCRdb reprocessed the 5' RACE reads via MiXCR and lists one record per CDR3 protein. In the table there are around 820,000 distinct CDR3 sequences, just under 25% of which are singletons. The sample also formed part of further work on T cells of mothers and their children.

What was sequenced was blood. These receptors all stem from a boy under 18 in good health. The CDR3 runs from the conserved cysteine through the conserved F or W. The D gene is left open where the match is weak. Some rows have no size entry. The others give once, few or many, or a class for an expanded clone.

CDR3: CASSQTGTGETDTQYF
DNA: TGCGCCAGCAGTCAAACCGGGACAGGGGAGACAGATACGCAGTATTTT
size: few
J: TRBJ2-3
V: TRBV4-3
D: TRBD1

CDR3: CASSLVGGGQAEEAQYF
DNA: TGTGCCAGCAGCTTGGTCGGAGGGGGACAGGCGGAGGAGGCCCAGTACTTC
size: -
J: TRBJ2-5
V: TRBV5-4
D: TRBD1

CDR3: CASSHERYNEQFF
DNA: TGTGCCAGCAGCCACGAACGGTACAATGAGCAGTTCTTC
size: -
J: TRBJ2-1
V: TRBV28
D: -

CDR3: CASLLGQAPYNEQFF
DNA: TGTGCCAGCCTCCTAGGTCAAGCTCCCTACAATGAGCAGTTCTTC
size: -
J: TRBJ2-1
V: TRBV7-8
D: -

CDR3: CASSTGGIEKLFF
DNA: TGTGCCAGCTCGACAGGGGGGATTGAAAAACTGTTTTTT
size: -
J: TRBJ1-4
V: TRBV25-1
D: TRBD1

CDR3: CASSEIRLQQETQYF
DNA: TGTGCCAGCAGTGAGATTAGGTTACAGCAAGAGACCCAGTACTTC
size: -
J: TRBJ2-5
V: TRBV2
D: -

CDR3: CATSDPASAGEQFF
DNA: TGTGCCACCAGTGACCCCGCGAGTGCGGGAGAGCAGTTCTTC
size: few
J: TRBJ2-1
V: TRBV24-1
D: -

CDR3: CASAVLAESSYEQYF
DNA: TGCGCCAGCGCAGTACTAGCGGAGAGCTCCTACGAGCAGTACTTC
size: -
J: TRBJ2-7
V: TRBV4-3
D: TRBD2

CDR3: CASSALVGGSHNEQYF
DNA: TGTGCCAGCTCCGCACTTGTTGGCGGGAGTCACAACGAGCAGTACTTC
size: -
J: TRBJ2-7
V: TRBV18
D: TRBD2

CDR3: CASSDQGRNQPQHF
DNA: TGTGCCAGCAGTGATCAGGGGCGGAATCAGCCCCAGCATTTT
size: few
J: TRBJ1-5
V: TRBV2
D: -

CDR3: CAISDETGVWVGELFF
DNA: TGTGCCATCAGTGACGAAACGGGAGTGTGGGTTGGGGAGCTGTTTTTT
size: -
J: TRBJ2-2
V: TRBV10-3
D: -

CDR3: CSASVSGANVLTF
DNA: TGCAGTGCTAGCGTCTCTGGGGCCAACGTCCTGACTTTC
size: -
J: TRBJ2-6
V: TRBV20-1
D: -

CDR3: CASSPESYVVEKLFF
DNA: TGCGCCAGCAGCCCGGAGAGCTACGTGGTTGAAAAACTGTTTTTT
size: few
J: TRBJ1-4
V: TRBV5-1
D: -

CDR3: CASSLSVSGQRVGYEQYF
DNA: TGTGCCAGCAGTTTAAGTGTATCCGGGCAGCGTGTGGGGTACGAGCAGTACTTC
size: once
J: TRBJ2-7
V: TRBV12-3/TRBV12-4
D: -

CDR3: CASSFLGSGEKLFF
DNA: TGTGCCAGCAGTTTTTTGGGGTCGGGGGAAAAACTGTTTTTT
size: many
J: TRBJ1-4
V: TRBV28
D: -

CDR3: CASSFGGYTDTQYF
DNA: TGTGCCAGCAGCTTCGGGGGGTATACAGATACGCAGTATTTT
size: few
J: TRBJ2-3
V: TRBV9
D: TRBD2